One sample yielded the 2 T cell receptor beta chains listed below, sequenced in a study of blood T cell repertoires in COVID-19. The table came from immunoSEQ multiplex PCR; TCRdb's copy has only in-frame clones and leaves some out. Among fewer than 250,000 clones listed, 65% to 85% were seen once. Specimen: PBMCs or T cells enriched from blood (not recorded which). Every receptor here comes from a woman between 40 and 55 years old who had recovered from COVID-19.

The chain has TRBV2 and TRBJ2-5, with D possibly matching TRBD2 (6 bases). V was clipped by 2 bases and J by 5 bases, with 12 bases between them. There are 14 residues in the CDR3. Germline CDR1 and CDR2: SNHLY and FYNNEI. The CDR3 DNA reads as TGTGCCAGCAGTGAATGGGAAGGGAGGGAGACCCAGTACTTC. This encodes CASSEWEGRETQYF. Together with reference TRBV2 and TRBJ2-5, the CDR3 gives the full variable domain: EPEVTQTPSHQVTQMGQEVILRCVPISNHLYFYWYRQILGQKVEFLVSFYNNEISEKSEIFDDQFSVERPDGSNFTLKIRSTKLEDSAMYFCASSEWEGRETQYFGPGTRLLVL.

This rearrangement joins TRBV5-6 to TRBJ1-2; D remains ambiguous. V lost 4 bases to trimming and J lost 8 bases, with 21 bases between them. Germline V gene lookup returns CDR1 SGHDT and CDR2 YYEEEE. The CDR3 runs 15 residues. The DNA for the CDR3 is TGTGCCAGCAGCGAGATGCAGGTAACCCCACGGGGCTACACCTTC. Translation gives CASSEMQVTPRGYTF.